This TCR beta chain originates from a study of Ad26.COV2.S vaccination and SARS-CoV-2 variants. The overall study: By the intramuscular route, Ad26.COV2.S was given once, or twice 56 days apart.

V lost 4 bases, J lost 3 bases, and 12 bases lay in between. The germline gives CDR1 SGDLS, CDR2 YYNGEE. The CDR3 loop spans 14 amino acids. Some clones are missing from TCRdb's copy, which holds only in-frame ones; the method was immunoSEQ multiplex PCR. This table has around 400,000 clones, approximately 83% appearing once. A note on this clone: The antigen remains undetermined.

Study-wide findings and caveats: Placebo and vaccine recipients had non-spike TCR breadth that was similar.

The treatment: about 20 received Ad26.COV2.S at low or high dose, single or two shots; several received placebo; per-sample allocation not given. Day 63 after the first vaccine or placebo injection was the time point for sampling. The TCR originated in a person aged 18-65 years who received the Ad26.COV2.S COVID-19 vaccine or a placebo. The chain employs TRBV9 and TRBJ2-3; perhaps TRBD1 as D (6 bases). The input for sequencing was peripheral blood, taken in a trial of Ad26.COV2.S vaccine versus placebo. The CDR3 nucleotides are TGTGCCAGCAGCCAAGGACAGAGTACAGATACGCAGTATTTT. Amino acid sequence: CASSQGQSTDTQYF.